The 9 T cell receptor beta chains in this list originate from one sample, sequenced in a study of blood T cell repertoires in COVID-19. The assay was immunoSEQ multiplex PCR, and TCRdb's table has in-frame clones only and misses some. This table holds about 97,000 clones, approximately 85% found once. Sequenced material: peripheral blood. All receptors come from a man aged 40-49 years with active or convalescent COVID-19.

The chain carries TRBV27 and TRBJ1-5, with 10 bases identical to TRBD1. There are 15 residues in the CDR3. Germline V gives CDR1 MNHEY, CDR2 SMNVEV (reference sequence). Losses at the gene ends were 5 bases for V and 4 bases for J; bases not matched to a gene: 5. The CDR3 loop is CASSPEGQGNQPQHF. Written as DNA, the CDR3 is TGTGCCAGCAGTCCAGAGGGACAGGGGAATCAGCCCCAGCATTTT.

This chain connects TRBV29-1 to TRBJ2-5; no firm D call. CDR3 size: 13 residues. The germline V gene encodes CDR1 SQVTM and CDR2 ANQGSEA. Trimming pared 3 bases from V and 0 bases from J, leaving 8 bases between. CDR3 residues: CSVDFTDQETQYF. The CDR3 DNA reads as TGCAGCGTTGATTTCACAGACCAAGAGACCCAGTACTTC.

This CDR3 reads CTLGTGIYNEQFF. CDR3 DNA: TGCACCCTCGGGACAGGGATTTATAATGAGCAGTTCTTC. The rearrangement links TRBV29-1 to TRBJ2-1; 9 bases fit TRBD1. This CDR3 has 13 amino acids. Looked up from germline, CDR1 is SQVTM and CDR2 is ANQGSEA.

V usage is TRBV18 and J usage is TRBJ1-1; TRBD1 agrees at 7 bases. Germline V gene lookup returns CDR1 KGHSH and CDR2 LQKENI. The CDR3 has 15 residues. Trimming cost V 6 bases and J 3 bases; bases outside gene matches: 10. The CDR3 bases are TGTGCCAGCTCTCGGCAACAGGGGTTGGACACTGAAGCTTTCTTT. The encoded protein is CASSRQQGLDTEAFF.

The genes are TRBV7-9 and TRBJ2-2; TRBD1 might be the D (5 bases). Germline V gene lookup returns CDR1 SEHNR and CDR2 FQNEAQ (reference sequence). This CDR3 is 12 amino acids long. Trimming removed 6 bases from V and 6 bases from J, with 8 bases in between. The chain's CDR3 is CASREQAGELFF. In DNA, the CDR3 is TGTGCCAGCAGAGAACAGGCCGGGGAGCTGTTTTTT.

This clone has only a few counts. The genes are TRBV7-9 and TRBJ1-2; 7 nucleotides line up with TRBD1. The CDR3 runs to 16 residues. Trimming took 3 bases from V and 4 from J; bases not matched to a gene: 11. Germline CDR1 SEHNR, CDR2 FQNEAQ (reference sequence). The CDR3 DNA is TGTGCCAGCAGCTTTGAGGGGGACAGAGCCGGCTATGGCTACACCTTC. Encoded protein: CASSFEGDRAGYGYTF. Drawing the rest from reference TRBV7-9 and TRBJ1-2, the complete variable domain is DTGVSQNPRHKITKRGQNVTFRCDPISEHNRLYWYRQTLGQGPEFLTYFQNEAQLEKSRLLSDRFSAERPKGSFSTLEIQRTEQGDSAMYLCASSFEGDRAGYGYTFGSGTRLTVV.

This rearrangement joins TRBV9 to TRBJ1-1; 8 nucleotides align to TRBD1. The V segment lost 4 bases and the J segment 4 bases; nucleotides outside the gene matches: 12. This CDR3 comprises 16 residues. Looked up from germline, CDR1 is SGDLS and CDR2 is YYNGEE. Written as DNA, the CDR3 is TGTGCCAGCAGCTCCCAGGGGGGGACAGGACGCACTGAAGCTTTCTTT. Residues: CASSSQGGTGRTEAFF.

The chain couples TRBV6-2 or TRBV6-3 to TRBJ2-7, with TRBD2 matching over 13 bases. V trimming: 4 bases; J trimming: 2 bases; junction bases outside the gene matches: 5. Germline V gives CDR1 MNHEY, CDR2 SVGEGT. The CDR3 runs 16 residues. CDR3 sequence (DNA): TGTGCCAGCAGTTCCCGACTAGCGGGGGGTACCTACGAGCAGTACTTC. As protein: CASSSRLAGGTYEQYF.

This chain uses TRBV25-1 with TRBJ1-2; possible D gene TRBD1, 6 bases. V lost 3 bases to trimming and J lost 7 bases, with 15 bases between them. CDR3 length: 14 residues. Germline V gene lookup returns CDR1 MGHDK and CDR2 SYGVNS. CDR3 sequence (DNA): TGTGCCAGCAGTGACCGACAGGCCCCCGGTGGCTACACCTTC. It translates to CASSDRQAPGGYTF.